This T cell receptor beta chain was obtained from a study of blood T cells in healthy people across ages. The study's findings and limits: Among T cells, TCR beta diversity per million cells dropped roughly linearly as age rose. Higher diversity, along with more naive CD4+ cells, distinguished long-lived donors from aged donors.

Samples each had at least 5.5 micrograms of total RNA extracted. This clonotype was detected ten times or more. No antigen is known for it. Germline V lookup: CDR1 SNHLY, CDR2 FYNNEI. The CDR3 is made up of 12 amino acids. Trimming pared 2 bases from V and 7 bases from J, leaving 9 bases between. The authors ran a second PCR of about 7 to 11 cycles using a sample-barcoded 5' primer and a J-beta primer mix. TCRdb analysed the 5' RACE reads with MiXCR anew, one entry per CDR3 protein. In the table there are some 1.5 million distinct CDR3 sequences, roughly 28% of which are singletons. V is TRBV2 and J is TRBJ2-7, with a possible D match to TRBD1 (6 bases). The sample comprised blood. The sequence came from a woman between 25 and 40 years old in good health. The CDR3 region has the DNA TGTGCCAGCAGTGAACAGGGGAATGAGCAGTACTTC. Translating gives CASSEQGNEQYF.